This T cell receptor (beta chain) originates from a study of T cell responses to AZD1222 COVID-19 vaccine. Study overall: Whether given at about 4 or about 12 weeks, second doses were pooled.

Clones were read by immunoSEQ multiplex PCR, and TCRdb kept only the in-frame ones, dropping some. The repertoire holds 100,000 to 150,000 clones, with about 85% as singletons. The CDR3 is 14 residues long. Trimming at V came to 5 bases and at J to 6 bases, leaving 4 bases not matched to a gene. Germline V gene data show CDR1 as MDHEN and CDR2 as SYDVKM. The chain links TRBV28 to TRBJ1-6; the match to TRBD1 covers 7 bases. Sample: peripheral blood, taken on day 0 of AZD1222 vaccination. The source is an adult in good health. CDR3 in amino acids: CASSPGQFNSPLHF. For the CDR3, the DNA is TGTGCCAGCAGTCCGGGACAGTTTAATTCACCCCTCCACTTT.